A selection of T cell receptor beta chains follows, all from one sample in a study of blood T cell repertoires in COVID-19. Assay used: immunoSEQ multiplex PCR; TCRdb lists only in-frame clones, some missing. This sample yields around 200,000 clones, of which around 86% are seen a single time; roughly 6.7% belongs to the top ten. Sequencing was done on a sample of peripheral blood. These receptors all come from a man in his forties with acute or convalescent COVID-19. Both conserved end residues are part of each CDR3. Fields, in order: clone size, D gene, J gene, V gene, CDR3 DNA, CDR3 protein. A D gene is named only where the DNA matches it firmly. The size entry is marked missing in some rows and otherwise reads once, few, many or a size class.

>once|NA|TRBJ1-2|TRBV9
TGTGCCAGCAGCGTAGATAGCACCCATGGCTACACCTTC
CASSVDSTHGYTF
>NA|TRBD2|TRBJ2-7|TRBV28
TGTGCCAGCAGGAGGGGACTAGCGGGGGCGAGCTCCTACGAGCAGTACTTC
CASRRGLAGASSYEQYF
>NA|NA|TRBJ1-1|TRBV5-6
TGTGCCAGCAGCTTGGCAGGGGTGGGCACTGAAGCTTTCTTT
CASSLAGVGTEAFF
>NA|NA|TRBJ1-4|TRBV27
TGTGCCAGCAGACCCTACTCAGCGGGTAGAGGCAACGCTAATGAAAAACTGTTTTTT
CASRPYSAGRGNANEKLFF
>NA|NA|TRBJ2-1|TRBV19
TGTGCCAGTAGACAGGGCTTTACCAATGAGCAGTTCTTC
CASRQGFTNEQFF
>NA|NA|TRBJ2-5|TRBV3-1/TRBV3-2
TGTGCCAGCAGCCAAGGACTCGAGACCCAGTACTTC
CASSQGLETQYF
>NA|NA|TRBJ1-1|TRBV28
TGTGCCAGCAGTTTGACAACCACTGAAGCTTTCTTT
CASSLTTTEAFF
>NA|NA|TRBJ2-3|TRBV28
TGTGCCAGCAGTCGACTTCGAAATACGCAGTATTTT
CASSRLRNTQYF
>NA|NA|TRBJ2-2|TRBV11-3
TGTGCCAGCAGCTTATCCGGGAACACCGGGGAGCTGTTTTTT
CASSLSGNTGELFF
>NA|TRBD2|TRBJ2-2|TRBV19
TGTGCCAGTACCCCCTCCGGGACTAGCTGGGGTGTCGGGGAGCTGTTTTTT
CASTPSGTSWGVGELFF